These 20 T cell receptor beta chains share one sample of origin, sequenced in a study of CD8+ T cells in alopecia areata. Following extraction, RNA underwent reverse transcription to cDNA, which served as the sequencing template. The protocol was immunoSEQ multiplex PCR, while the TCRdb copy is restricted to in-frame clones and leaves out a portion. The sample consists of 150,000 or so clones, 85% to 90% of them appearing once. The specimen was CD8+ T cells sorted from blood, collected at week 0. Receptors were obtained from a human donor with alopecia areata.

J is TRBJ2-5 and V is TRBV4-2; D ambiguous. The J call may be incorrect, as the DNA end agrees better with TRBJ2-7. This CDR3 is 14 amino acids long. Per germline, CDR1 LGHNA and CDR2 YNFKEQ. CDR3 region: CASSIHSRHDEQYF. CDR3 in DNA: TGTGCCAGCAGCATTCACTCGAGGCATGACGAGCAGTACTTC.

The chain has TRBV7-9 and TRBJ2-2; D remains unclear. There are 10 residues in the CDR3. Per germline, CDR1 SEHNR and CDR2 FQNEAQ (reference sequence). Trimming stripped 8 bases from V and 6 bases from J, with 4 bases between. For the CDR3, the DNA is TGTGCCAGCCACGCCGGGGAGCTGTTTTTT. It translates to CASHAGELFF.

The gene calls are TRBV5-4 and TRBJ2-7, with TRBD2 identical over 9 bases. The germline V gene encodes CDR1 SGHNT and CDR2 YYREEE (reference sequence). The V gene end was trimmed by 3 bases and the J gene end by 7 bases; junction bases not matched to a gene: 2. The length of the CDR3 is 12 residues. The CDR3 coding sequence is TGTGCCAGCAGCTCTGGACTAGCGGAGCAGTACTTC. Amino acids: CASSSGLAEQYF.

The V and J genes are TRBV19 and TRBJ2-1; D not certain. Germline V CDR1 and CDR2: LNHDA, SQIVND (reference sequence). V dropped 5 bases and J dropped 9 bases, with 11 bases sitting between them. CDR3 length: 12 amino acids. CDR3 DNA sequence: TGTGCCAGTAGTCTGTGGACGGGTGAGCAGTTCTTC. Translated: CASSLWTGEQFF.

The V gene is TRBV27, the J gene TRBJ2-1, with a tentative D call TRBD2 (6 bases). V was pared by 1 base and J by 8 bases, with 18 bases between. Germline loops: CDR1 MNHEY, CDR2 SMNVEV (reference sequence). This CDR3 is 16 amino acids long. This CDR3 is CASSLLRGGIVDEQFF. CDR3 DNA sequence: TGTGCCAGCAGTTTATTAAGGGGAGGAATAGTGGATGAGCAGTTCTTC.

This clone has only one observation. The rearrangement uses TRBV2 and TRBJ1-2; TRBD1 aligns across 7 bases. J gave up 3 bases and V 6 bases, and 4 bases lay outside the gene matches. CDR1 is SNHLY and CDR2 is FYNNEI in the germline V gene. The CDR3 contains 13 residues. CDR3 DNA sequence: TGTGCCAGCAGGGGGACAGCGTACTATGGCTACACCTTC. Amino acids: CASRGTAYYGYTF.

The chain has TRBV27 and TRBJ2-3; D unclear. CDR1 and CDR2 from the germline V gene are MNHEY and SMNVEV (reference sequence). V gave up 2 bases and J gave up 0 bases, with 9 bases separating them. This CDR3 contains 15 residues. The CDR3 DNA reads TGTGCCAGCAGTTTAACTGCCGATAGCACAGATACGCAGTATTTT. Translated: CASSLTADSTDTQYF.

The genes are TRBV5-6 and TRBJ2-7; TRBD1 matches at 7 bases. Trimming at V came to 0 bases and at J to 1 base, leaving 7 bases not matched to a gene. Per germline, CDR1 SGHDT and CDR2 YYEEEE. CDR3 length equals 16 residues. The CDR3 loop is CASSLAGTEVSYEQYF. The CDR3 DNA is TGTGCCAGCAGCTTGGCCGGGACAGAAGTTTCCTACGAGCAGTACTTC.

This chain joins TRBV29-1 and TRBJ2-1; TRBD1 agrees at 10 bases. This CDR3 contains 12 residues. The J segment lost 8 bases and the V segment lost 4 bases, leaving 2 bases of the junction unmatched. From germline, CDR1 is SQVTM and CDR2 ANQGSEA. The CDR3 sequence: CSVGTGGHEQFF. The CDR3 nucleotides are TGCAGCGTTGGGACAGGGGGACATGAGCAGTTCTTC.

The V and J genes are TRBV29-1 and TRBJ2-3; 13 bases are a match to TRBD2. The CDR3 loop spans 15 amino acids. The junction had 8 bases not matched to a gene; V was cut back by 6 bases and J by 5 bases. Germline V gene data show CDR1 as SQVTM and CDR2 as ANQGSEA. The CDR3 spells CSVGPLAGGLDTQYF. In nucleotides, the CDR3 is TGCAGCGTCGGGCCACTAGCGGGAGGGTTAGATACGCAGTATTTT.

This clone was recorded a few times. The chain uses TRBV7-9 and TRBJ2-2, with D possibly TRBD2 on 5 matching bases. Trimming removed 8 bases from V and 5 bases from J, with 6 bases in between. CDR3 length: 11 amino acids. Germline CDR1 reads SEHNR; CDR2 reads FQNEAQ (reference sequence). The CDR3 nucleotides are TGTGCCAGCGAGGGAACCGGGGAGCTGTTTTTT. Its protein is CASEGTGELFF.

The chain employs TRBV10-3 and TRBJ2-6; 7 bases are a match to TRBD2. Germline CDR1 and CDR2: ENHRY and SYGVKD. This CDR3 is built from 18 residues. Germline trimming cut 10 bases from V and 0 bases from J; bases unmatched to any gene: 15. Here the CDR3 reads CATKEGRESGSGANVLTF. CDR3 DNA sequence: TGTGCCACCAAAGAAGGGCGGGAGTCGGGCTCTGGGGCCAACGTCCTGACTTTC.

The chain joins TRBV6-1 to TRBJ2-7; D remains ambiguous. The germline V gene encodes CDR1 MNHNS and CDR2 SASEGT. The V gene lost 2 bases and the J gene lost 5 bases, with 16 bases spanning the gap. The CDR3 has 15 residues. The CDR3 here is CASSERYLVGDEQYF. CDR3 nucleotide sequence: TGTGCCAGCAGTGAACGTTACCTTGTTGGGGACGAGCAGTACTTC.

The chain employs TRBV27 and TRBJ2-3, with D perhaps matching TRBD2 (5 bases). Per the germline V gene, CDR1 is MNHEY and CDR2 is SMNVEV (reference sequence). The CDR3 length is 12 residues. The V end lost 5 bases, the J end lost 6 bases, and 9 bases lay between the germline ends. The CDR3 bases are TGTGCCAGCAGTCCCCGGAGGGATACGCAGTATTTT. It encodes CASSPRRDTQYF.

This sequence joins TRBV7-8 and TRBJ1-1; 7 bases agree with TRBD1. From germline, CDR1 is SGHVS and CDR2 FQNEAQ. The junction had 6 bases not matched to a gene; V was cut back by 1 base and J by 4 bases. The CDR3 length is 15 residues. CDR3 amino acids: CASSLVRTGGTEAFF. The DNA of the CDR3 is TGTGCCAGCAGCTTAGTGAGGACAGGTGGCACTGAAGCTTTCTTT.

The chain carries TRBV10-2 and TRBJ1-2; D is undetermined. Germline values: CDR1 WSHSY, CDR2 SAAADI. The ends were cut back, 4 bases at V and 5 bases at J, with 5 bases in the middle. The CDR3 is made up of 11 amino acids. The CDR3 is CASSGAYGYTF. The CDR3 region has the DNA TGCGCCAGCAGTGGAGCTTATGGCTACACCTTC.

The genes are TRBV4-1 and TRBJ2-1; D gene ambiguous. Germline V gene sequence: CDR1 MGHRA, CDR2 YSYEKL. V gave up 0 bases and J gave up 3 bases, with 21 bases separating them. The length of the CDR3 is 19 residues. This CDR3 reads CASSQDPNEVTFVYNEQFF. Here the CDR3 DNA reads TGCGCCAGCAGCCAAGACCCTAACGAAGTGACCTTTGTCTACAATGAGCAGTTCTTC.

This clone appeared a few times. The gene calls are TRBV11-2 and TRBJ2-7; 7 bases are a match to TRBD1. The V gene's germline CDR1 is SGHAT and CDR2 FQNNGV. V dropped 3 bases and J dropped 3; count of bases not matched to a gene: 5. The CDR3 covers 14 residues. The CDR3 region is CASSFDRVDYEQYF. The CDR3 DNA reads as TGTGCCAGCAGCTTCGACAGGGTAGACTACGAGCAGTACTTC. Drawing the rest from reference TRBV11-2 and TRBJ2-7, the complete variable domain is EAGVAQSPRYKIIEKRQSVAFWCNPISGHATLYWYQQILGQGPKLLIQFQNNGVVDDSQLPKDRFSAERLKGVDSTLKIQPAKLEDSAVYLCASSFDRVDYEQYFGPGTRLTVT.

The CDR3 bases are TGTGCCAGCAGCTTATTCCACAGCACCTACGAGCAGTACTTC. Translation: CASSLFHSTYEQYF. The V call is TRBV13, the J call TRBJ2-7; D is uncertain. The CDR3 is made up of 14 amino acids. Trimming took off 2 bases at V and 2 bases at J, with 10 bases between the two ends. Germline V gives CDR1 PRHDT, CDR2 FYEKMQ (reference sequence).

The chain combines TRBV7-9 with TRBJ2-7; a weak D match, TRBD1 (6 bases). Germline V gene sequence: CDR1 SEHNR, CDR2 FQNEAQ (reference sequence). With 5 bases removed from V and 3 bases from J, the gap between germline ends came to 11 bases. CDR3 size: 13 residues. The CDR3: CASSTIGGYEQYF. The DNA of the CDR3 is TGTGCCAGCAGCACCATAGGGGGCTACGAGCAGTACTTC.